The 2 T cell receptor beta chains given below trace back to one sample, sequenced in a study of OX40 agonist ivuxolimab in advanced cancers. Using immunoSEQ multiplex PCR, the repertoire was profiled, and TCRdb retains in-frame clones only, with some absent. The table records tens of thousands of clones, 65% to 85% of them present only once. Sequenced here: CD4+ or CD8+ T cells sorted from blood, sampled in a trial of the OX40 agonist ivuxolimab. Every receptor here comes from an adult with an advanced solid tumor such as melanoma, head and neck, liver or kidney cancer.

The chain's CDR3 is CASGLITAETQYF. The CDR3 DNA sequence: TGTGCTAGTGGTTTGATTACAGCAGAGACCCAGTACTTC. The chain employs TRBV12-5 and TRBJ2-5; the D is unclear. The CDR3 covers 13 residues. Germline V gene lookup returns CDR1 LGHNT and CDR2 FRNRAP. V was trimmed by 2 bases and J by 4 bases, leaving 8 bases between them.

This chain connects TRBV29-1 to TRBJ1-3; TRBD1 agrees at 7 bases. The V gene end was trimmed by 4 bases and the J gene end by 0 bases; junction bases not matched to a gene: 0. The CDR3 totals 13 residues. Per germline, CDR1 SQVTM and CDR2 ANQGSEA. CDR3 in amino acids: CSVGDSSGNTIYF. The CDR3 DNA is TGCAGCGTTGGGGACAGCTCTGGAAACACCATATATTTT. The entire variable domain, with the rest obtained from reference TRBV29-1 and TRBJ1-3, is as follows: SAVISQKPSRDICQRGTSLTIQCQVDSQVTMMFWYRQQPGQSLTLIATANQGSEATYESGFVIDKFPISRPNLTFSTLTVSNMSPEDSSIYLCSVGDSSGNTIYFGEGSWLTVV.